The 30 T cell receptor beta chains below come from one sample, sequenced in a study of T cell changes during pregnancy in multiple sclerosis. The data were produced by immunoSEQ multiplex PCR, yet TCRdb's version contains in-frame clones alone and is incomplete. The table has about 51,000 clones, 93% seen once. The sample in question was peripheral blood, obtained in the second trimester of pregnancy. These receptors were taken from a female donor with multiple sclerosis, enrolled in a pregnancy study.

The chain links TRBV13 to TRBJ1-4; D perhaps matches TRBD1 (6 bases). The CDR3 has 14 amino acids. CDR1 is PRHDT and CDR2 is FYEKMQ in the germline V gene (reference sequence). V lost 0 bases to trimming and J lost 8 bases, with 10 bases between them. The CDR3 DNA reads TGTGCCAGCAGCTTAGGGGGGGCCGGCGAAAAACTGTTTTTT. This translates into CASSLGGAGEKLFF.

The gene calls are TRBV6-1 and TRBJ2-7; possibly TRBD1 for D (6 bases). This CDR3 comprises 13 residues. With 6 bases removed from V and 5 bases from J, the gap between germline ends came to 14 bases. Germline CDR1 reads MNHNS; CDR2 reads SASEGT. The CDR3 loop is CASSPTGWDEQYF. DNA for the CDR3: TGTGCCAGCAGCCCCACAGGGTGGGACGAGCAGTACTTC.

The chain employs TRBV19 and TRBJ1-4, with 9 nucleotides matching TRBD1. The trim removed 4 bases at V and 3 bases at J, leaving 6 bases unmatched. The CDR3 consists of 16 residues. Germline loops: CDR1 LNHDA, CDR2 SQIVND (reference sequence). The CDR3 loop reads CASSKLDRGSNEKLFF. CDR3 nucleotides: TGTGCCAGTAGTAAACTGGACAGGGGCTCTAATGAAAAACTGTTTTTT.

The chain is built from TRBV6-5 and TRBJ1-5; the D is unclear. The CDR3 spans 14 residues. Trimming cost V 5 bases and J 0 bases, with 8 bases left between them. Germline loops: CDR1 MNHEY, CDR2 SVGAGI. The CDR3 nucleotides read TGTGCCAGCAGTCCGGGAGATAGCAATCAGCCCCAGCATTTT. Translated, it gives CASSPGDSNQPQHF.

The chain combines TRBV7-9 with TRBJ1-1, with TRBD1 matching 8 bases. The length of the CDR3 is 14 residues. Germline-derived CDR1 and CDR2 are SEHNR and FQNEAQ (reference sequence). V was pared by 1 base and J by 8 bases, with 6 bases of the junction left unmatched. The DNA for the CDR3 is TGTGCCAGCAGCTTAGTCTCACAGGGGGAGGAAGCTTTCTTT. Its translation: CASSLVSQGEEAFF.

The V and J genes are TRBV4-3 and TRBJ1-3; the D gene is possibly TRBD1 (5 bases). There are 14 residues in the CDR3. The ends were cut back, 6 bases at V and 0 bases at J, with 9 bases in the middle. Germline lookup yields CDR1 LGHNA and CDR2 YSLEER. The CDR3 loop reads CASSSGNSGNTIYF. The CDR3 nucleotides are TGCGCCAGCAGTTCAGGGAACTCTGGAAACACCATATATTTT.

The rearrangement links TRBV20-1 to TRBJ2-5; D is ambiguous. The CDR3 has 9 amino acids. CDR1 DFQATT and CDR2 SNEGSKA come from the germline V gene (reference sequence). V lost 5 bases to trimming and J lost 5 bases, with 3 bases between them. CDR3 amino acids: CSARETQYF. CDR3 nucleotides: TGCAGTGCTCGGGAGACCCAGTACTTC.

The chain employs TRBV7-8 and TRBJ1-1, with a weak D call TRBD1 (5 bases). The germline V gene has CDR1 SGHVS and CDR2 FQNEAQ. The CDR3 spans 15 residues. The ends were cut back, 5 bases at V and 1 base at J, with 14 bases in the middle. The CDR3 DNA is TGTGCCAGCAGCCAAATCGACAGTGGGAACACTGAAGCTTTCTTT. Protein sequence: CASSQIDSGNTEAFF.

V is TRBV5-8 and J is TRBJ2-1, with 14 bases lining up with TRBD2. Germline CDR1 SGHTS, CDR2 YDEGEE. The CDR3 consists of 16 residues. The junction had 3 bases not matched to a gene; V was cut back by 3 bases and J by 4 bases. For the CDR3, the DNA is TGTGCCAGCAGCTCGGGACTAGCGGGAGAGTACAATGAGCAGTTCTTC. Protein: CASSSGLAGEYNEQFF.

V gene TRBV6-5 combines with J gene TRBJ2-5; maybe TRBD2 (5 bases). V lost 0 bases to trimming and J lost 4 bases, with 6 bases between them. Germline lookup yields CDR1 MNHEY and CDR2 SVGAGI. The CDR3 loop spans 13 amino acids. The CDR3 spells CASSYSRGETQYF. Written as DNA, the CDR3 is TGTGCCAGCAGTTACTCTCGGGGAGAGACCCAGTACTTC.

The chain uses TRBV7-3 and TRBJ2-1; maybe TRBD2 (6 bases). The CDR3 extends over 13 amino acids. Germline CDR1 SGHTA, CDR2 FQGTGA. V was shortened by 4 bases and J by 12 bases, with 16 bases between the two germline ends. CDR3 nucleotide sequence: TGTGCCAGCAGCTCCTCCGGGAGCCCTGGGCAGTTCTTC. Encoded protein: CASSSSGSPGQFF.

The chain couples TRBV4-2 to TRBJ2-3; 11 positions agree with TRBD2. There are 21 residues in the CDR3. Germline assignment: CDR1 LGHNA and CDR2 YNFKEQ. The junction had 16 bases not matched to a gene; V was cut back by 2 bases and J by 0 bases. The DNA of the CDR3 is TGTGCCAGCAGCCAACCCCTCAGGGGTAGCGGGAGGGCCGTTAGCACAGATACGCAGTATTTT. It codes for CASSQPLRGSGRAVSTDTQYF.

The chain uses TRBV6-4 and TRBJ2-1; D is perhaps TRBD2 (5 bases). The length of the CDR3 is 14 residues. Germline V CDR1 and CDR2: MRHNA, SNTAGT. Trimming pared 2 bases from V and 4 bases from J, leaving 9 bases between. The CDR3, as DNA: TGTGCCAGCAGTGACGGCCGGGGATACAATGAGCAGTTCTTC. Translating it yields CASSDGRGYNEQFF.

The chain recombines TRBV19 with TRBJ2-3; 7 bases are a match to TRBD2. In germline, CDR1 is LNHDA, CDR2 SQIVND (reference sequence). This CDR3 spans 16 amino acids. With V trimmed by 4 bases and J by 1 base, 8 bases remained unmatched. The CDR3 bases are TGTGCCAGTAGTAGACTAGCTGGAGGGGGCACAGATACGCAGTATTTT. It yields the protein CASSRLAGGGTDTQYF.

The rearrangement joins TRBV7-9 to TRBJ1-1; 7 bases are a match to TRBD1. The germline gives CDR1 SEHNR, CDR2 FQNEAQ (reference sequence). The trim removed 6 bases at V and 2 bases at J, leaving 6 bases unmatched. The CDR3 is 14 amino acids. The CDR3 DNA reads as TGTGCCAGCAGAAAACCAGGGGGAAACACTGAAGCTTTCTTT. This gives the protein CASRKPGGNTEAFF. The entire variable domain, with the rest obtained from reference TRBV7-9 and TRBJ1-1, is as follows: DTGVSQNPRHKITKRGQNVTFRCDPISEHNRLYWYRQTLGQGPEFLTYFQNEAQLEKSRLLSDRFSAERPKGSFSTLEIQRTEQGDSAMYLCASRKPGGNTEAFFGQGTRLTVV.

The CDR3 spells CASTPGGLAKNIQYF. CDR3 nucleotides: TGTGCCAGCACACCCGGGGGTCTAGCCAAAAACATTCAGTACTTC. The chain carries TRBV2 and TRBJ2-4, with a possible D match to TRBD2 (6 bases). Trimming took 7 bases from V and 0 from J, leaving 13 bases between them. Per germline, CDR1 SNHLY and CDR2 FYNNEI. The CDR3 spans 15 residues.

This sequence joins TRBV2 and TRBJ1-6; D perhaps matches TRBD1 (5 bases). CDR3 length equals 18 residues. The V and J ends lost 5 bases and 7 bases respectively, with 24 bases between them. CDR1 is SNHLY and CDR2 is FYNNEI in the germline V gene. In DNA, the CDR3 is TGTGCCAGCAGTACCCTTGTGGGAAGGGACTACGCGAATTCACCCCTCCACTTT. Its protein product is CASSTLVGRDYANSPLHF.

This sequence joins TRBV5-4 and TRBJ2-3, with 7 bases aligning to TRBD2. CDR3 length: 13 residues. CDR1 is SGHNT and CDR2 is YYREEE in the germline V gene (reference sequence). Trimming removed 4 bases from V and 3 bases from J; junction bases left unmatched: 2. CDR3 nucleotide sequence: TGTGCCAGCAGCCCCGGGAGGACAGATACGCAGTATTTT. Translation: CASSPGRTDTQYF.

This chain links TRBV11-2 with TRBJ2-5; 9 nucleotides align to TRBD1. The V gene end was trimmed by 5 bases and the J gene end by 4 bases; junction bases not matched to a gene: 8. Germline V gene lookup returns CDR1 SGHAT and CDR2 FQNNGV. The CDR3 is 15 residues long. The CDR3 sequence: CASSGQGSGGETQYF. As DNA, the CDR3 is TGTGCCAGCAGCGGACAGGGGTCGGGCGGAGAGACCCAGTACTTC.

The chain recombines TRBV27 with TRBJ2-7; 7 nucleotides align to TRBD1. The CDR3 is made up of 14 amino acids. Germline V gives CDR1 MNHEY, CDR2 SMNVEV (reference sequence). Trimming at V came to 3 bases and at J to 2 bases, leaving 4 bases not matched to a gene. In DNA, the CDR3 is TGTGCCAGCAGTTTCAAGGGGGCCACCTACGAGCAGTACTTC. The encoded protein is CASSFKGATYEQYF.

This clone has more than one count but fewer than ten. This sequence joins TRBV6-5 and TRBJ2-7; 10 bases are a match to TRBD2. V shed 3 bases and J 4 bases; nucleotides not matched to a gene: 6. The length of the CDR3 is 15 residues. Germline-derived CDR1 and CDR2 are MNHEY and SVGAGI. The CDR3 sequence is CASSYRGLADYEQYF. The CDR3, as DNA: TGTGCCAGCAGTTATCGAGGACTAGCGGATTACGAGCAGTACTTC.

Only one count was recorded for this clone. The rearrangement uses TRBV4-3 and TRBJ1-2, with TRBD1 identical over 10 bases. V shed 0 bases and J 4 bases; nucleotides not matched to a gene: 8. The CDR3 runs to 17 residues. CDR1 LGHNA and CDR2 YSLEER come from the germline V gene. The CDR3 DNA reads as TGCGCCAGCAGCCAAGATGGGACAGGGGCGTCGGGCTATGGCTACACCTTC. Translated: CASSQDGTGASGYGYTF.

This chain's CDR3 is CASSLPGQPQHF. The CDR3, as DNA: TGTGCCAGCAGCTTACCCGGGCAGCCCCAGCATTTT. The rearrangement uses TRBV7-2 and TRBJ1-5; D unresolved. Between the trimmed V and J ends, which lost 2 bases and 7 bases, there was a span of 6 bases. The CDR3 runs to 12 residues. Germline loops: CDR1 SGHTA, CDR2 FQGNSA. The whole variable domain, remainder taken from reference TRBV7-2 and TRBJ1-5, is GAGVSQSPSNKVTEKGKDVELRCDPISGHTALYWYRQSLGQGLEFLIYFQGNSAPDKSGLPSDRFSAERTGGSVSTLTIQRTQQEDSAVYLCASSLPGQPQHFGDGTRLSIL.

The genes are TRBV6-1 and TRBJ2-5, with 8 bases that match TRBD1. Germline trimming cut 4 bases from V and 7 bases from J; bases unmatched to any gene: 5. The germline CDR1 and CDR2 sequences are MNHNS and SASEGT. The CDR3 covers 13 residues. This chain's CDR3 is CASSGTGSATQYF. The CDR3 region has the DNA TGTGCCAGCAGTGGGACAGGGTCCGCGACCCAGTACTTC.

The V and J genes are TRBV9 and TRBJ1-2; TRBD1 matches 10 bases. The CDR3 consists of 15 residues. The V gene's germline CDR1 is SGDLS and CDR2 YYNGEE. V lost 3 bases and J lost 5; bases outside the gene matches: 7. DNA of the CDR3: TGTGCCAGCAGCGACCGGACAGGGGGTCGGTATGGCTACACCTTC. Translated: CASSDRTGGRYGYTF.

V and J are TRBV7-9 and TRBJ2-2, with TRBD2 matching over 13 bases. With 5 bases clipped from V and 4 bases from J, the junction kept 7 bases outside the gene matches. The germline gives CDR1 SEHNR, CDR2 FQNEAQ (reference sequence). The CDR3 is made up of 17 amino acids. The CDR3 region is CASSPRTSGRATGELFF. The DNA for the CDR3 is TGTGCCAGCAGCCCCCGGACTAGCGGGAGAGCCACCGGGGAGCTGTTTTTT.

The chain couples TRBV7-6 to TRBJ2-1; the D gene is possibly TRBD2 (6 bases). The CDR3 has 13 amino acids. Germline CDR1 and CDR2: SGHVS and FNYEAQ. Between the trimmed V and J ends, which lost 4 bases and 7 bases, there was a span of 11 bases. CDR3 nucleotides: TGTGCCAGCAGCTCCGGAGGGGAGAATGAGCAGTTCTTC. Encoded protein: CASSSGGENEQFF.

This chain joins TRBV5-4 and TRBJ1-2, with a tentative D call TRBD1 (6 bases). Germline values: CDR1 SGHNT, CDR2 YYREEE (reference sequence). This CDR3 is built from 16 residues. Trimming removed 0 bases at V and 5 bases at J, with 17 bases between. The CDR3 region is CASSLDRIGTSYGYTF. Here the CDR3 DNA reads TGTGCCAGCAGCTTGGACCGAATCGGGACAAGTTATGGCTACACCTTC. Drawing the rest from reference TRBV5-4 and TRBJ1-2, the complete variable domain is ETGVTQSPTHLIKTRGQQVTLRCSSQSGHNTVSWYQQALGQGPQFIFQYYREEENGRGNFPPRFSGLQFPNYSSELNVNALELDDSALYLCASSLDRIGTSYGYTFGSGTRLTVV.

This sequence joins TRBV2 and TRBJ1-1; D possibly corresponds to TRBD1 (5 bases). With 6 bases removed from V and 11 bases from J, the gap between germline ends came to 19 bases. The CDR3 contains 13 residues. In germline, CDR1 is SNHLY, CDR2 FYNNEI. CDR3 in DNA: TGTGCCAGCAGCATCCAGGGCTGGGGTGCGGCTTTCTTT. Its protein product is CASSIQGWGAAFF.

This rearrangement joins TRBV9 to TRBJ1-4, with D perhaps matching TRBD1 (5 bases). CDR3 length: 14 residues. The V gene's germline CDR1 is SGDLS and CDR2 YYNGEE. Trimming removed 5 bases from V and 7 bases from J, with 15 bases in between. The CDR3 DNA is TGTGCCAGCAGTTCTAGGGGAGGCGGTGAAAAACTGTTTTTT. It specifies CASSSRGGGEKLFF.